This T cell receptor (beta chain) was sequenced for a study of tumor-infiltrating lymphocytes in localized non-small cell lung cancer. The J segment lost 10 bases and the V segment lost 4 bases, leaving 4 bases of the junction unmatched. The CDR3 runs to 14 residues. Germline V gene sequence: CDR1 SGHDN, CDR2 FVKESK. Measured with immunoSEQ multiplex PCR; TCRdb has only the in-frame clones, and not every one. This table has tens of thousands of clones, roughly 85% appearing once. Sequenced sample: lung tumor tissue. This TCR came from a human donor with non-small cell lung cancer. The chain links TRBV14 to TRBJ2-1, with 13 bases matching TRBD2. CDR3 nucleotide sequence: TGTGCCAGCAGCCCCGGGACTAGCGGGGCAGAGCAGTTCTTC. Its protein product is CASSPGTSGAEQFF.